This is a list of T cell receptor beta chains from one sample in a study of identical twins. Each CDR3 protein gets one entry after TCRdb re-called the 5' RACE reads with MiXCR. The sample includes 500,000 to 650,000 distinct CDR3 sequences, approximately 20% of them seen just once. This sample also belongs to another study, concerning yellow fever vaccine responses in identical twins.

Sequenced: CD4+ T cells sorted from blood. The receptors originated from a woman aged 18-29 years in good health. The CDR3 runs from the conserved cysteine through the conserved F or W. Fields, in order: D gene, clone size, V gene, J gene, CDR3 DNA, CDR3 protein. D genes are given only for firm matches. A row's size may be missing; if present it is once, few, many or a size class.

d_gene: TRBD1
abundance: NA
v_gene: TRBV12-5
j_gene: TRBJ2-7
CDR3nt: TGTGCTAGTGCTTTGGGACAGGGCTACGAGCAGTACTTC
CDR3aa: CASALGQGYEQYF

d_gene: NA
abundance: NA
v_gene: TRBV5-1
j_gene: TRBJ1-5
CDR3nt: TGCGCCATCTCGGACAGACATCAGCCCCAGCATTTT
CDR3aa: CAISDRHQPQHF

d_gene: TRBD1
abundance: NA
v_gene: TRBV29-1
j_gene: TRBJ2-3
CDR3nt: TGCAGCGTTGTAAAGGGGGCGGGCACAGATACGCAGTATTTT
CDR3aa: CSVVKGAGTDTQYF

d_gene: NA
abundance: NA
v_gene: TRBV28
j_gene: TRBJ1-2
CDR3nt: TGTGCCAGCATTCATCCGACGGGAGGGCCTAACTATGGCTACACCTTC
CDR3aa: CASIHPTGGPNYGYTF

d_gene: NA
abundance: few
v_gene: TRBV11-3
j_gene: TRBJ1-2
CDR3nt: TGTGCCAGCAGCTTAGCGACCCCAGACAGGTATAATGAGGATGGCTACACCTTC
CDR3aa: CASSLATPDRYNEDGYTF

d_gene: TRBD2
abundance: NA
v_gene: TRBV28
j_gene: TRBJ2-1
CDR3nt: TGTGCCAGCAGTCCCCCTACTAGCGGGAGCTTCAATGAGCAGTTCTTC
CDR3aa: CASSPPTSGSFNEQFF

d_gene: NA
abundance: few
v_gene: TRBV11-2
j_gene: TRBJ1-4
CDR3nt: TGTGCCAGCAGCCTATCAACTAATGAAAAACTGTTTTTT
CDR3aa: CASSLSTNEKLFF

d_gene: TRBD2
abundance: NA
v_gene: TRBV2
j_gene: TRBJ2-3
CDR3nt: TGTGCCAGCACGCTCGGGGGGGCGTTAGATACGCAGTATTTT
CDR3aa: CASTLGGALDTQYF

d_gene: NA
abundance: few
v_gene: TRBV6-5
j_gene: TRBJ1-6
CDR3nt: TGTGCCAGCAGTTACTCCTCGGGGGGGGTGACAACTTCACCCCTCCACTTT
CDR3aa: CASSYSSGGVTTSPLHF

d_gene: NA
abundance: few
v_gene: TRBV5-1
j_gene: TRBJ2-7
CDR3nt: TGCGCCAGCAGCTACCCCGGGTCTTCCGAGCAGTACTTC
CDR3aa: CASSYPGSSEQYF

d_gene: TRBD2
abundance: few
v_gene: TRBV28
j_gene: TRBJ2-3
CDR3nt: TGTGCCACCCGCTGGGAGGGGCGAACAGATACGCAGTATTTT
CDR3aa: CATRWEGRTDTQYF

d_gene: NA
abundance: NA
v_gene: TRBV6-1
j_gene: TRBJ2-3
CDR3nt: TGTGCCAGCAGTGAAAGGTCCCCGGTGTCAGATACGCAGTATTTT
CDR3aa: CASSERSPVSDTQYF

d_gene: NA
abundance: NA
v_gene: TRBV6-1
j_gene: TRBJ2-6
CDR3nt: TGTGCCAGCAAAGAAGGGACGCCACACGTCCTGACTTTC
CDR3aa: CASKEGTPHVLTF

d_gene: NA
abundance: NA
v_gene: TRBV5-1
j_gene: TRBJ1-1
CDR3nt: TGCGCCAGCAGCTTGGTCTCGGGGCCGGTGGATGAAGCTTTCTTT
CDR3aa: CASSLVSGPVDEAFF

d_gene: TRBD1
abundance: NA
v_gene: TRBV5-6
j_gene: TRBJ1-2
CDR3nt: TGTGCCAGCAGCTACGGACAGGGAGTGGACTATGGCTACACCTTC
CDR3aa: CASSYGQGVDYGYTF

d_gene: NA
abundance: few
v_gene: TRBV25-1
j_gene: TRBJ2-5
CDR3nt: TGTGCCAGCAGTAGGGAGGCCCTGGTCGGGACCCAGTACTTC
CDR3aa: CASSREALVGTQYF

d_gene: NA
abundance: NA
v_gene: TRBV20-1
j_gene: TRBJ2-7
CDR3nt: TGCAGTGCCCCGCTACCCGGGTTGTTCGAGCAGTACTTC
CDR3aa: CSAPLPGLFEQYF

d_gene: TRBD2
abundance: NA
v_gene: TRBV5-1
j_gene: TRBJ2-3
CDR3nt: TGCGCCAGCAGTGTCGGGGGACTAGCGACAGATACGCAGTATTTT
CDR3aa: CASSVGGLATDTQYF

d_gene: NA
abundance: NA
v_gene: TRBV10-1
j_gene: TRBJ1-1
CDR3nt: TGCGCCAGCAAGAGTGAGGAGCTTTCTAATCTTTTCTTT
CDR3aa: CASKSEELSNLFF

d_gene: NA
abundance: NA
v_gene: TRBV20-1
j_gene: TRBJ2-1
CDR3nt: TGCAGTGCTAGTTGGCCTTACAATGAGCAGTTCTTC
CDR3aa: CSASWPYNEQFF